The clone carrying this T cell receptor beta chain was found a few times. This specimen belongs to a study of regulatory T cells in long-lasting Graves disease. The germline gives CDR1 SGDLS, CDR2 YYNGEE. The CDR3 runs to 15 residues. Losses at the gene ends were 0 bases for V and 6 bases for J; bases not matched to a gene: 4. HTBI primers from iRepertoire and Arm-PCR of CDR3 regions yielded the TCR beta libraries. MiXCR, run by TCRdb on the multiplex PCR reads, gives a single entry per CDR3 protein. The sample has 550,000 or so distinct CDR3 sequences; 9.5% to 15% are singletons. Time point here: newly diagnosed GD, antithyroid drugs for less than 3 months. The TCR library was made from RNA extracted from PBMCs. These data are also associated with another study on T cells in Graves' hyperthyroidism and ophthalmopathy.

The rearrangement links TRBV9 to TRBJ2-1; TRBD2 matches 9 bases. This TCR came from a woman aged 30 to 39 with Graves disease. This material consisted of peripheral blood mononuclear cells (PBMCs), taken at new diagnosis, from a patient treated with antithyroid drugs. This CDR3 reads CASSVEGLALNEQFF. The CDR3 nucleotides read TGTGCCAGCAGCGTAGAGGGACTAGCCCTCAATGAGCAGTTCTTC.